This T cell receptor beta chain came from a study of blood T cell repertoires in COVID-19. V was clipped by 4 bases and J by 1 base; unmatched bases: 0. This CDR3 comprises 15 residues. From germline, CDR1 is KGHSH and CDR2 LQKENI. Data came from immunoSEQ multiplex PCR; TCRdb stores just in-frame clones and leaves some out. The repertoire holds some 130,000 clones, with 88% as singletons. The rearrangement links TRBV18 to TRBJ2-2, with 10 bases lining up with TRBD2. Sequencing was carried out using peripheral blood. The origin of this receptor is a man in his forties or fifties with acute or convalescent COVID-19. The CDR3 region is CASSRLAGNTGELFF. The CDR3, as DNA: TGTGCCAGCTCACGACTAGCGGGGAACACCGGGGAGCTGTTTTTT.